This TCR beta chain was profiled in a study of cytomegalovirus exposure and HLA in healthy donors. Findings and caveats of the study: With high specificity and sensitivity, the classifier reportedly diagnosed cytomegalovirus status. Investigators reported 150 to 200 TCR beta chains as tied to cytomegalovirus.

V was clipped by 7 bases and J by 3 bases; unmatched bases: 5. The V gene's germline CDR1 is SGHRS and CDR2 YFSETQ. The CDR3 covers 15 residues. This clone turned up a few times. Antigen unknown. The PCR ran on 60 Vbeta and 13 Jbeta primers. TCRdb's table, derived via immunoSEQ multiplex PCR, lists solely in-frame clones and lacks some. The profile covers fewer than 60,000 clones, with roughly 72% appearing a single time and around a fifth taken by the ten largest. Donors consisted of healthy bone marrow donors. The receptor was isolated from a woman aged 50 to 60 in good health and CMV-seropositive. The rearrangement links TRBV5-1 to TRBJ2-3; TRBD2 aligns across 13 bases. The sample taken for sequencing was PBMCs. The CDR3 DNA is TGCGCCAGCTCCGGACTAGCGGGAGTTACAGATACGCAGTATTTT. As protein: CASSGLAGVTDTQYF.